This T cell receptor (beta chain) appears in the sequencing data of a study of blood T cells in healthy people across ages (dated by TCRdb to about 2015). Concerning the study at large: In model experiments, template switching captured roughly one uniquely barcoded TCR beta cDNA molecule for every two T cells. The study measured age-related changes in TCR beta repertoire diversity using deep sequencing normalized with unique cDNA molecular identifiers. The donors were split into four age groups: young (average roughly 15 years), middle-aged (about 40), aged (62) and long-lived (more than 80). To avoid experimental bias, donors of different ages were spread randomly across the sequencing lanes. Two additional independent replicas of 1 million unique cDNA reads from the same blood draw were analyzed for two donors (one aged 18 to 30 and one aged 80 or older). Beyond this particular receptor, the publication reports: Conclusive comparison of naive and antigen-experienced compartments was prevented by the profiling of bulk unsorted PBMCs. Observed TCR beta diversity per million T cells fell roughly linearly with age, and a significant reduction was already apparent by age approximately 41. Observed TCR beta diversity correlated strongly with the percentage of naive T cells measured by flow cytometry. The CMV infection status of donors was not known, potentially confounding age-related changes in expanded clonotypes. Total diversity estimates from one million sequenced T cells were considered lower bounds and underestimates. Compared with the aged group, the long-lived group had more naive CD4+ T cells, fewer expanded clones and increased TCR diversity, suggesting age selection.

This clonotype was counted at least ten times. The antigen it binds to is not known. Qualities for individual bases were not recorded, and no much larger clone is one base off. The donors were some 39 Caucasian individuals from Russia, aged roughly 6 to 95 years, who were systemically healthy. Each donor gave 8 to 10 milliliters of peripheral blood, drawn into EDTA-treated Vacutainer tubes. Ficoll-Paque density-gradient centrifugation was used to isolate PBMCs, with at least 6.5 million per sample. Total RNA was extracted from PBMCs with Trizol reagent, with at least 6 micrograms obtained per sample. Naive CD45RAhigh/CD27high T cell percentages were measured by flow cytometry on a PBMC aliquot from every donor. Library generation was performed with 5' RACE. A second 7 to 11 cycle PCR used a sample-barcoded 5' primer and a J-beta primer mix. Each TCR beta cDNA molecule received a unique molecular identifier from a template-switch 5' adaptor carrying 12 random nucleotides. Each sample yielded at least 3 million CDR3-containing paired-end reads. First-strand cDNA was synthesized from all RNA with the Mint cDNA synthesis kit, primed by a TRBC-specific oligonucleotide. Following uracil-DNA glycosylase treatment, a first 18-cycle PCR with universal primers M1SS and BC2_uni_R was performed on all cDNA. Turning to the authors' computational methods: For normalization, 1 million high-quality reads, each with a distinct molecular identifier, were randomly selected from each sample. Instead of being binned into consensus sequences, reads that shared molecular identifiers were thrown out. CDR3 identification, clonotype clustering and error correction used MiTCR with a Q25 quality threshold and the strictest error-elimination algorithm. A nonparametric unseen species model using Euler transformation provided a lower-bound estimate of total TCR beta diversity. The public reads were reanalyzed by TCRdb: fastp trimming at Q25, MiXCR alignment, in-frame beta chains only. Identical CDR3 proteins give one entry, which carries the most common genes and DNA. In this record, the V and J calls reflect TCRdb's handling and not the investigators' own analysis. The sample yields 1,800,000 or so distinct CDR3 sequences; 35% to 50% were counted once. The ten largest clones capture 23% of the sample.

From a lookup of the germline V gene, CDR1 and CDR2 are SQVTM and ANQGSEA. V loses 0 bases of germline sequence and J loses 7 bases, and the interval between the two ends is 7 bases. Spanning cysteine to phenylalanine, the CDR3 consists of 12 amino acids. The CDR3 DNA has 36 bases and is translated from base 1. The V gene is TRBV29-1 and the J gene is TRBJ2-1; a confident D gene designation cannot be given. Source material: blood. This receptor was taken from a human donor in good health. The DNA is TGCAGCGTTGAAGAGGCAGGAAATGAGCAGTTCTTC. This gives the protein CSVEEAGNEQFF.